One and the same sample provided the 24 T cell receptor beta chains below, sequenced in a study of blood T cell repertoires in COVID-19 (dated by TCRdb to 2020 to 2022). Receptors were amplified or captured by the immunoSEQ multiplex PCR assay. TCRdb limited this immuneACCESS table to in-frame rearrangements with V and J called. A share of clones is missing; checked studies link under half to unresolved V genes, and the rest is unexplained. This sample comprises 220,000 or so clones, about 79% of them detected only once. The ten most abundant clones make up approximately 1.2% of the sample. Specimen: PBMCs or T cells enriched from blood (not recorded which). Every receptor here comes from a woman between 40 and 55 years old with acute COVID-19.

This clone has just a few counts. This sequence joins TRBV15 and TRBJ2-7; TRBD2 matches 9 bases. Germline lookup yields CDR1 LNHNV and CDR2 YYDKDF (reference sequence). The CDR3 length is 16 residues. V gave up 0 bases and J gave up 3 bases; unmatched junction bases: 6. CDR3 protein: CATSRERTSAFYEQYF. DNA for the CDR3: TGTGCCACCAGCAGAGAGCGGACTAGCGCGTTCTACGAGCAGTACTTC.

This clone has only a few counts. The chain couples TRBV7-9 to TRBJ2-7; tentatively, D is TRBD1 (6 bases). The CDR3 sequence is 14 residues long. Germline V gene sequence: CDR1 SEHNR, CDR2 FQNEAQ (reference sequence). Trimming took off 5 bases at V and 2 bases at J, with 13 bases between the two ends. The CDR3 DNA follows: TGTGCCAGCAGCCAGGGGCAGCCGACCTACGAGCAGTACTTC. Its translation: CASSQGQPTYEQYF.

This chain joins TRBV9 and TRBJ2-3, with TRBD2 matching 11 bases. Germline V CDR1 and CDR2: SGDLS, YYNGEE. This CDR3 has 15 residues. After removal of 5 bases from V and 4 bases from J, the junction contained 6 bases not matched to a gene. CDR3 loop: CASRATSGRADTQYF. In DNA form, the CDR3 reads TGTGCCAGCAGAGCCACTAGCGGGAGAGCAGATACGCAGTATTTT. Full variable domain (missing parts from reference TRBV9 and TRBJ2-3): DSGVTQTPKHLITATGQRVTLRCSPRSGDLSVYWYQQSLDQGLQFLIQYYNGEERAKGNILERFSAQQFPDLHSELNLSSLELGDSALYFCASRATSGRADTQYFGPGTRLTVL.

This chain joins TRBV6-1 and TRBJ2-3, with 11 bases lining up with TRBD2. This CDR3 has 19 residues. Germline V gives CDR1 MNHNS, CDR2 SASEGT. The junction had 10 bases not matched to a gene; V was cut back by 1 base and J by 1 base. The CDR3 region has the DNA TGTGCCAGCAGTGAAGAGCCGGGGGCTAGCGGGGGGCGCACAGATACGCAGTATTTT. This sequence encodes CASSEEPGASGGRTDTQYF.

This chain joins TRBV7-8 and TRBJ1-1; D might be TRBD1 (5 bases). The CDR3 is 12 residues long. Germline V gene data show CDR1 as SGHVS and CDR2 as FQNEAQ. The V end was cut by 5 bases, the J end by 5 bases, with 9 bases between. The CDR3 sequence: CASSPRGTEAFF. The DNA of the CDR3 is TGTGCCAGCAGCCCCCGGGGGACTGAAGCTTTCTTT.

This chain connects TRBV2 to TRBJ2-1; 12 bases are shared with TRBD2. From germline, CDR1 is SNHLY and CDR2 FYNNEI. Losses at the gene ends were 7 bases for V and 6 bases for J; bases not matched to a gene: 7. The CDR3 totals 15 residues. Written as DNA, the CDR3 is TGTGCCAGCACTAGCGGGGGGGTCTGGAGCAATGAGCAGTTCTTC. The encoded protein is CASTSGGVWSNEQFF.

J is TRBJ2-5 and V is TRBV18; possibly TRBD1 for D (6 bases). The germline V gene encodes CDR1 KGHSH and CDR2 LQKENI. The CDR3 length is 13 residues. Trimming shortened V by 4 bases and J by 5 bases, and 11 bases separated the two germline ends. The CDR3 is CASSRDIAETQYF. For the CDR3, the DNA is TGTGCCAGCTCACGGGACATTGCGGAGACCCAGTACTTC.

This clone was counted once. The CDR3 is CASSFTSGHQETQYF. DNA for the CDR3: TGTGCCAGCAGCTTCACTAGCGGCCACCAAGAGACCCAGTACTTC. V and J are TRBV7-9 and TRBJ2-5; TRBD2 matches at 8 bases. The CDR3 is 15 amino acids. V shed 3 bases and J 0 bases; nucleotides not matched to a gene: 3. In germline, CDR1 is SEHNR, CDR2 FQNEAQ (reference sequence).

This chain links TRBV11-1 with TRBJ2-7, with a weak D call TRBD1 (6 bases). The germline V and J ends were trimmed by 5 bases and 5 bases, with 10 bases remaining between them. Germline V gene data show CDR1 as SGHAT and CDR2 as FQDESV (reference sequence). The CDR3 covers 12 residues. The CDR3 DNA sequence: TGTGCCAGCAGCCCGGACAGCCACGAGCAGTACTTC. Encoded protein: CASSPDSHEQYF.

This chain links TRBV9 with TRBJ1-1; D not resolved. With 3 bases removed from V and 10 bases from J, the gap between germline ends came to 28 bases. The CDR3 consists of 17 residues. Germline CDR1 reads SGDLS; CDR2 reads YYNGEE. CDR3 nucleotide sequence: TGTGCCAGCAGCGGACTTGAGCGGGAGGGAGAAGGTTTAGGAGCTTTCTTT. This encodes CASSGLEREGEGLGAFF.

The genes are TRBV5-1 and TRBJ2-2; 10 bases agree with TRBD1. The CDR3 extends over 16 amino acids. V trimming: 4 bases; J trimming: 6 bases; junction bases outside the gene matches: 9. CDR1 SGHRS and CDR2 YFSETQ come from the germline V gene. For the CDR3, the DNA is TGCGCCAGCAGCCTATTAGGACAGGGGGGAGCCGGGGAGCTGTTTTTT. This translates into CASSLLGQGGAGELFF.

The rearrangement links TRBV28 to TRBJ2-2; D is perhaps TRBD2 (5 bases). V lost 6 bases, J lost 3 bases, and 14 bases lay in between. The germline V gene has CDR1 MDHEN and CDR2 SYDVKM. The CDR3 sequence is 15 residues long. The CDR3 nucleotides are TGTGCCAGCAGCCACGGACTGGACGACACCGGGGAGCTGTTTTTT. This codes for CASSHGLDDTGELFF.

This chain joins TRBV6-4 and TRBJ2-5, with 9 bases matching TRBD1. CDR1 is MRHNA and CDR2 is SNTAGT in the germline V gene. Trimming at V came to 6 bases and at J to 1 base, leaving 6 bases not matched to a gene. The CDR3 spans 15 residues. CDR3 in DNA: TGTGCCAGCAGCCCCACAGGGGGCACCCAAGAGACCCAGTACTTC. Amino acid sequence: CASSPTGGTQETQYF.

This clone was recorded only once. The rearrangement uses TRBV7-9 and TRBJ2-2; TRBD2 matches 15 bases. This CDR3 is 17 amino acids long. Trimming cost V 3 bases and J 7 bases; bases outside gene matches: 6. Germline V gene sequence: CDR1 SEHNR, CDR2 FQNEAQ (reference sequence). Written as DNA, the CDR3 is TGTGCCAGCAGCTTCGGACTAGCGGGAGGGCCAGGCGGGGAGCTGTTTTTT. This encodes CASSFGLAGGPGGELFF.

This clone was seen once. CDR3 coding DNA: TGTGCCAGTTGCAGACTAGCGCTATACGAGCAGTACTTC. It codes for CASCRLALYEQYF. V and J are TRBV28 and TRBJ2-7, with 8 bases fitting TRBD2. The V gene's germline CDR1 is MDHEN and CDR2 SYDVKM. V shed 9 bases, J shed 4 bases, and the junction held 8 bases outside the gene matches. The CDR3 is 13 amino acids.

The chain employs TRBV18 and TRBJ2-7; 8 nucleotides agree with TRBD1. The CDR3 contains 17 residues. V shed 0 bases, J shed 6 bases, and the junction held 13 bases outside the gene matches. The germline V gene has CDR1 KGHSH and CDR2 LQKENI. Here the CDR3 DNA reads TGTGCCAGCTCACCACCGGCAGGGGGCAAAGGGTCGTCCGAGCAGTACTTC. The encoded protein is CASSPPAGGKGSSEQYF.

The chain is built from TRBV7-9 and TRBJ2-3; D gene uncertain. The CDR3 runs to 16 residues. V was shortened by 4 bases and J by 6 bases, with 20 bases between the two germline ends. CDR1 and CDR2 from the germline V gene are SEHNR and FQNEAQ (reference sequence). For the CDR3, the DNA is TGTGCCAGCAGCTCCAGCAGGATGTCTACCAGGGATACGCAGTATTTT. Encoded protein: CASSSSRMSTRDTQYF.

The chain uses TRBV2 and TRBJ2-7; no clear D gene. The CDR3 length is 14 residues. The V gene's germline CDR1 is SNHLY and CDR2 FYNNEI. Trimming removed 4 bases from V and 2 bases from J, with 12 bases in between. The CDR3 region is CASSVRALTYEQYF. CDR3 nucleotide sequence: TGTGCCAGCAGTGTACGAGCCTTAACCTACGAGCAGTACTTC.

The chain uses TRBV5-6 and TRBJ1-4; D call uncertain. The CDR3 runs to 15 residues. Looked up from germline, CDR1 is SGHDT and CDR2 is YYEEEE. Trimming left V 3 bases short and J 0 bases short, with 9 bases between. CDR3 loop: CASSSLTSTNEKLFF. The DNA of the CDR3 is TGTGCCAGCAGCTCCTTGACATCAACTAATGAAAAACTGTTTTTT.

The genes are TRBV7-3 and TRBJ1-1; no reliable D call. V was pared by 6 bases and J by 0 bases, with 8 bases between. In germline, CDR1 is SGHTA, CDR2 FQGTGA. The CDR3 has 13 amino acids. CDR3 loop: CASRINVNTEAFF. The CDR3 coding sequence is TGTGCCAGCAGAATTAATGTGAACACTGAAGCTTTCTTT.

The V call is TRBV5-4, the J call TRBJ2-7, with TRBD1 matching over 9 bases. Germline V gene lookup returns CDR1 SGHNT and CDR2 YYREEE (reference sequence). This CDR3 spans 16 amino acids. The J segment lost 3 bases and the V segment lost 4 bases, leaving 11 bases of the junction unmatched. CDR3: CASSPKGQGSLYEQYF. In nucleotides, the CDR3 is TGTGCCAGCAGCCCGAAGGGACAGGGATCCCTCTACGAGCAGTACTTC.

This chain joins TRBV7-6 and TRBJ1-1; D possibly corresponds to TRBD1 (6 bases). This CDR3 contains 15 residues. V was pared by 4 bases and J by 5 bases, with 17 bases between. CDR1 is SGHVS and CDR2 is FNYEAQ in the germline V gene. Here the CDR3 reads CASSSGLGARTEAFF. Written as DNA, the CDR3 is TGTGCCAGCAGCTCTGGCCTGGGGGCGAGGACTGAAGCTTTCTTT.

The rearrangement joins TRBV7-2 to TRBJ2-7; 11 bases line up with TRBD2. The CDR3 consists of 16 residues. The germline V gene encodes CDR1 SGHTA and CDR2 FQGNSA. The V segment lost 6 bases and the J segment 0 bases; nucleotides outside the gene matches: 7. CDR3 nucleotide sequence: TGTGCCAGCAGAGCTAGCGGGGGGTTAAGCTCCTACGAGCAGTACTTC. Its translation is CASRASGGLSSYEQYF.

The chain links TRBV27 to TRBJ2-5; 11 bases are a match to TRBD1. Germline-derived CDR1 and CDR2 are MNHEY and SMNVEV (reference sequence). Trimming removed 5 bases from V and 1 base from J; junction bases left unmatched: 12. The CDR3 contains 18 residues. The CDR3 is CASSIGQGASGVQETQYF. Written as DNA, the CDR3 is TGTGCCAGCAGTATCGGACAGGGGGCGAGCGGGGTCCAAGAGACCCAGTACTTC.